The source of this T cell receptor beta chain is a study of post-analysis software for immune sequencing data. Study-wide background: Relapsing-remitting, secondary progressive and progressive-relapsing forms of multiple sclerosis all featured among disease courses.

Germline values: CDR1 SGHTA, CDR2 FQGNSA. This CDR3 is 17 amino acids long. The trim removed 1 base at V and 0 bases at J, leaving 6 bases unmatched. To note about this clonotype: Its antigen is still unknown.

Tagging with unique molecular identifiers was a feature of the TCR beta cDNA libraries. The T cell input of about 1 to 10 million gave about 500,000 cDNA molecules. TCRdb reanalysed the PCR reads using MiXCR and keeps one entry per CDR3 protein. The sample has roughly 540,000 distinct CDR3 sequences, about a third seen once; the top ten hold approximately 6%. General study points: Controls had significantly higher normalized Chao1 diversity than multiple sclerosis patients. Controls had lower frequencies than patients of about 5 TRBV segments, which included TRBV5-6, TRBV5-1 and TRBV20-1. Samples sharing a preparation batch grouped tightly together when assessed by F measure.

The chain combines TRBV7-2 with TRBJ2-7, with 10 bases lining up with TRBD2. The TCR originated in a girl between 2 and 17 years old with multiple sclerosis. Sequenced material: blood. In DNA, the CDR3 is TGTGCCAGCAGCTTAGTCTCTAGCGGGGGCCTCTCCTACGAGCAGTACTTC. Translating it yields CASSLVSSGGLSYEQYF.